This T cell receptor beta chain is from a study of blood T cells in healthy people across ages. Overall study findings and caveats: TCR beta diversity was tightly associated with the proportion of naive T cells. Per-million-T-cell TCR beta diversity fell roughly linearly with age.

Concerning this clonotype itself: What it binds is not known.

Primed by a sample-barcoded 5' primer and a J-beta primer mix, a second PCR proceeded for 7 to 11 cycles. TCRdb processed the 5' RACE reads anew with MiXCR; each CDR3 protein has one entry. The sample includes roughly 500,000 distinct CDR3 sequences, less than 25% of them seen just once. The CDR3 is 14 amino acids. Unmatched junction bases numbered 7, after V lost 2 bases and J lost 8 bases. CDR1 MNHEY and CDR2 SVGAGI come from the germline V gene. These data are also associated with another study on T cells of mothers and their children.

The chain joins TRBV6-5 to TRBJ1-2; the match to TRBD1 covers 8 bases. This receptor was taken from a boy aged 5 to 17 in good health. The sequenced material came from blood. In DNA, the CDR3 is TGTGCCAGCAGTTACCGGCAGGGGGCTAGGGGCTACACCTTC. Amino acids: CASSYRQGARGYTF.